Below are 20 T cell receptor beta chains sequenced from a single sample in a study of blood T cell repertoires in COVID-19. The table came from immunoSEQ multiplex PCR; TCRdb's copy has only in-frame clones and leaves some out. Here the sample spans roughly 200,000 clones, nearly 90% being singletons. Sequenced: peripheral blood. The receptors stem from a man in his forties or fifties with acute or convalescent COVID-19.

V is TRBV5-4 and J is TRBJ2-5, with 9 bases identical to TRBD2. Germline CDR1 and CDR2: SGHNT and YYREEE (reference sequence). The CDR3 is 15 amino acids. V lost 3 bases, J lost 5 bases, and 8 bases stayed unmatched. The DNA for the CDR3 is TGTGCCAGCAGCTCCGTGGCGGGAGGGCGGGAGACCCAGTACTTC. Translation: CASSSVAGGRETQYF.

The chain carries TRBV7-2 and TRBJ2-2; 7 bases are shared with TRBD1. CDR3 length: 13 residues. V dropped 11 bases and J dropped 3; count of bases not matched to a gene: 6. Germline V CDR1 and CDR2: SGHTA, FQGNSA. This chain's CDR3 is CAYRGAYTGELFF. Here the CDR3 DNA reads TGTGCCTACAGGGGAGCGTACACCGGGGAGCTGTTTTTT.

CDR3 protein: CASSLTRGLAGSEQFF. The CDR3 nucleotides read TGTGCCAGCAGCTTGACGAGGGGTTTAGCGGGGTCTGAGCAGTTCTTC. The rearrangement links TRBV5-4 to TRBJ2-1, with TRBD2 matching over 8 bases. Germline assignment: CDR1 SGHNT and CDR2 YYREEE (reference sequence). J was trimmed by 9 bases and V by 1 base; bases with no gene match: 12. CDR3 size: 16 residues.

This chain joins TRBV28 and TRBJ1-1; 8 bases align to TRBD1. Trimming took 5 bases from V and 6 from J; bases not matched to a gene: 11. The CDR3 runs to 15 residues. Germline V gives CDR1 MDHEN, CDR2 SYDVKM. Written as DNA, the CDR3 is TGTGCCAGCAGTATTCCTGGACAGGGCTGGGCTGAAGCTTTCTTT. As protein: CASSIPGQGWAEAFF.

The genes are TRBV29-1 and TRBJ1-2, with D possibly matching TRBD1 (6 bases). This CDR3 contains 17 residues. V lost 1 base and J 8 bases, leaving 26 bases between the germline ends. Germline CDR1 and CDR2: SQVTM and ANQGSEA. The CDR3: CSVEVGPGGLGLYGYTF. The CDR3, as DNA: TGCAGCGTTGAAGTGGGACCCGGGGGGCTTGGTCTTTACGGCTACACCTTC.

This chain joins TRBV28 and TRBJ2-5; 7 positions match TRBD1. The germline V gene encodes CDR1 MDHEN and CDR2 SYDVKM. V was pared by 7 bases and J by 7 bases, with 12 bases of the junction left unmatched. The CDR3 runs 14 residues. CDR3 residues: CASTGDSTGGTQYF. The CDR3 DNA reads TGTGCCAGCACCGGGGACAGCACCGGTGGGACCCAGTACTTC.

The genes are TRBV28 and TRBJ1-5; D is unclear. This CDR3 spans 13 amino acids. The germline gives CDR1 MDHEN, CDR2 SYDVKM. Trimming took 7 bases from V and 6 from J, leaving 13 bases between them. CDR3 protein: CASTRRVGQPQHF. The CDR3, as DNA: TGTGCCAGCACCAGGAGGGTGGGTCAGCCCCAGCATTTT.

The V call is TRBV7-2, the J call TRBJ1-3; D is possibly TRBD1 (6 bases). Deletions cut 1 base from V and 0 bases from J, with 7 bases between. Germline values: CDR1 SGHTA, CDR2 FQGNSA. There are 15 residues in the CDR3. CDR3 region: CASSLVQGSGNTIYF. CDR3 bases: TGTGCCAGCAGCTTAGTACAGGGCTCTGGAAACACCATATATTTT.

This chain connects TRBV4-3 to TRBJ2-1; 13 nucleotides match TRBD2. The CDR3 runs 19 residues. J lost 2 bases, V lost 3 bases, and 10 bases had no gene match. Germline loops: CDR1 LGHNA, CDR2 YSLEER. CDR3 region: CASSQASRTSGGPYNEQFF. The DNA of the CDR3 is TGCGCCAGCAGCCAGGCAAGTAGGACTAGCGGGGGCCCCTACAATGAGCAGTTCTTC.

J is TRBJ1-1 and V is TRBV2; 8 bases are shared with TRBD1. Per the germline V gene, CDR1 is SNHLY and CDR2 is FYNNEI. The CDR3 extends over 14 amino acids. Unmatched junction bases numbered 7, after V lost 4 bases and J lost 6 bases. This chain's CDR3 is CASSVGRGPAEAFF. DNA of the CDR3: TGTGCCAGCAGTGTAGGCAGGGGGCCGGCTGAAGCTTTCTTT.

CDR3 bases: TGTGCCAGCAGTTGGGCTGTGGGTCAGCCCCAGCATTTT. Translation: CASSWAVGQPQHF. V gene TRBV12-3 or TRBV12-4 combines with J gene TRBJ1-5; D remains unclear. This CDR3 contains 13 residues. V lost 4 bases and J 6 bases, leaving 10 bases between the germline ends.

CDR3 coding DNA: TGTGCCAGCAGCCACGGGACTATAACCTACGAGCAGTACTTC. Translation gives CASSHGTITYEQYF. The V and J genes are TRBV3-1 (or the pseudogene TRBV3-2) and TRBJ2-7, with TRBD2 matching over 7 bases. The CDR3 is 14 amino acids. Germline CDR1 is LGHDT and CDR2 is YNNKEL (reference sequence). V shed 3 bases, J shed 2 bases, and the junction held 4 bases outside the gene matches.

CDR3 nucleotides: TGTGCCAGCAGTTTGTCTGCGGGGAGCGAGCAGTACGTC. Its protein is CASSLSAGSEQYV. The rearrangement uses TRBV28 and TRBJ2-7; TRBD2 might be the D (6 bases). This CDR3 has 13 amino acids. Germline loops: CDR1 MDHEN, CDR2 SYDVKM. V lost 3 bases, J lost 6 bases, and 12 bases lay in between.

The chain carries TRBV5-1 and TRBJ1-4; 7 positions match TRBD1. The V segment lost 0 bases and the J segment 4 bases; nucleotides outside the gene matches: 3. Germline CDR1 reads SGHRS; CDR2 reads YFSETQ. This CDR3 contains 15 residues. Here the CDR3 DNA reads TGCGCCAGCAGCTTGGTGGGACAGCTTAATGAAAAACTGTTTTTT. It codes for CASSLVGQLNEKLFF.

For this clone: At one boundary the junction diverges from the germline segment, which might be a read error. The CDR3 DNA is TGTGCCAGCAGTGAAGCGGGCAGGCCCCAAAACTTC. Its protein is CASSEAGRPQNF. The J gene is TRBJ2-5, the V gene TRBV2; D gene ambiguous. Germline CDR1 is SNHLY and CDR2 is FYNNEI. CDR3 length: 12 amino acids.

The chain combines TRBV3-1 (or the pseudogene TRBV3-2) with TRBJ1-2; tentatively, D is TRBD1 (5 bases). The CDR3 is made up of 15 amino acids. Looked up from germline, CDR1 is LGHDT and CDR2 is YNNKEL (reference sequence). V lost 1 base, J lost 2 bases, and 11 bases lay in between. For the CDR3, the DNA is TGTGCCAGCAGCCAAGGTCCGTCAGGGAACTATGGCTACACCTTC. It yields the protein CASSQGPSGNYGYTF.

V and J are TRBV5-4 and TRBJ2-1, with TRBD2 matching over 7 bases. With V trimmed by 4 bases and J by 9 bases, 16 bases remained unmatched. CDR1 and CDR2 (germline): SGHNT, YYREEE (reference sequence). The CDR3 is 16 amino acids. The DNA for the CDR3 is TGTGCCAGCAGCCCATTACTGGCGGGAGCCCTGGGTGAGCAGTTCTTC. Translating gives CASSPLLAGALGEQFF.

The chain links TRBV7-3 to TRBJ2-3, with a weak D call TRBD2 (6 bases). This CDR3 region has 15 residues. V lost 2 bases and J lost 4, with 13 bases in between. The germline V gene encodes CDR1 SGHTA and CDR2 FQGTGA. The CDR3 protein is CASSLGAGWADTQYF. CDR3 nucleotide sequence: TGTGCCAGCAGCTTAGGGGCGGGGTGGGCAGATACGCAGTATTTT.

The chain employs TRBV5-6 and TRBJ1-2, with 7 bases fitting TRBD1. Germline assignment: CDR1 SGHDT and CDR2 YYEEEE. V was clipped by 0 bases and J by 5 bases; unmatched bases: 10. The CDR3 extends over 16 amino acids. In nucleotides, the CDR3 is TGTGCCAGCAGCTTGGGGGAGACCGGGACAGCTTATGGCTACACCTTC. This encodes CASSLGETGTAYGYTF.

V usage is TRBV7-2 and J usage is TRBJ2-7; 8 bases agree with TRBD2. This CDR3 region has 16 residues. V shed 5 bases and J 6 bases; nucleotides not matched to a gene: 15. Looked up from germline, CDR1 is SGHTA and CDR2 is FQGNSA. The CDR3 loop is CASSTTAGEFVFEQYF. CDR3 DNA: TGTGCCAGCAGCACAACAGCGGGAGAATTTGTTTTCGAGCAGTACTTC.